The 17 T cell receptor beta chains in this list originate from one sample, sequenced in a study of cytomegalovirus exposure and HLA in healthy donors (dated by TCRdb to the late 2010s). Libraries were built with the immunoSEQ multiplex PCR assay. TCRdb re-hosts the immuneACCESS table, in-frame sequences only. Its copies lack some clones; in the studies checked, an unresolved V gene accounts for under half of them, and the cause for the rest is not known. The sample profile shows roughly 120,000 clones; more than 75% of them were found once. The top ten hold nearly 5% of the sample. The sample consisted of PBMCs. All receptors come from a man younger than 30 in good health and CMV-seronegative.

V usage is TRBV19 and J usage is TRBJ1-1; D unresolved. The CDR3 is 14 residues long. Trimming pared 2 bases from V and 8 bases from J, leaving 15 bases between. From germline, CDR1 is LNHDA and CDR2 SQIVND (reference sequence). The CDR3 here is CASSIRGIPDEAFF. Here the CDR3 DNA reads TGTGCCAGTAGTATACGAGGGATCCCAGACGAAGCTTTCTTT.

The chain links TRBV2 to TRBJ1-4; the D is unclear. The length of the CDR3 is 14 residues. Per the germline V gene, CDR1 is SNHLY and CDR2 is FYNNEI. Between the trimmed V and J ends, which lost 3 bases and 10 bases, there was a span of 15 bases. The CDR3 nucleotides read TGTGCCAGCAGTGACTCGGCGGTTGTCGGAAAACTGTTTTTT. Its translation is CASSDSAVVGKLFF.

V gene TRBV5-1 combines with J gene TRBJ2-3; possible D gene TRBD1, 6 bases. V shed 7 bases and J shed 0 bases, with 15 bases lying between them. This CDR3 spans 15 amino acids. CDR1 is SGHRS, CDR2 YFSETQ, per germline. The CDR3 is CASSRLGQSTDTQYF. The CDR3 nucleotides are TGCGCCAGCTCCCGGTTAGGACAGAGCACAGATACGCAGTATTTT.

The CDR3 coding sequence is TGTGCCAGCAGTACAGGGACACGGACACAGCCCCAGCATTTT. It specifies CASSTGTRTQPQHF. The rearrangement links TRBV28 to TRBJ1-5; weak D call: TRBD1 (6 bases). The CDR3 length is 14 residues. The V gene's germline CDR1 is MDHEN and CDR2 SYDVKM. V was cut by 5 bases and J by 7 bases, with 15 bases left in between.

V is TRBV30 and J is TRBJ1-6; 10 bases are shared with TRBD1. The germline CDR1 and CDR2 sequences are GTSNPN and SVGIG (reference sequence). J was trimmed by 8 bases and V by 3 bases; bases with no gene match: 4. This CDR3 contains 14 residues. CDR3 protein: CAWSTGQGDSPLHF. The CDR3 coding sequence is TGTGCCTGGAGCACCGGACAGGGGGATTCACCCCTCCACTTT.

The rearrangement joins TRBV5-6 to TRBJ2-1, with D unclear. This CDR3 contains 14 residues. Deletions cut 1 base from V and 3 bases from J, with 8 bases between. In germline, CDR1 is SGHDT, CDR2 YYEEEE. The CDR3: CASSLPESYNEQFF. Here the CDR3 DNA reads TGTGCCAGCAGCTTGCCCGAGAGCTACAATGAGCAGTTCTTC.

The chain carries TRBV5-1 and TRBJ2-2, with 8 bases that match TRBD2. V was pared by 2 bases and J by 5 bases, with 2 bases of the junction left unmatched. CDR1 is SGHRS and CDR2 is YFSETQ in the germline V gene. This CDR3 is built from 14 residues. The CDR3 reads CASSLLAVTGELFF. The CDR3, as DNA: TGCGCCAGCAGCTTACTAGCGGTAACCGGGGAGCTGTTTTTT.

The chain employs TRBV2 and TRBJ2-5; possibly TRBD2 for D (6 bases). Trimming left V 7 bases short and J 5 bases short, with 14 bases between. CDR1 and CDR2 from the germline V gene are SNHLY and FYNNEI. The CDR3 is 13 residues long. The CDR3 nucleotides are TGTGCCAGCAAGAGGGAGGCCGGGGAGACCCAGTACTTC. Residues: CASKREAGETQYF.

This clone has a single count. The chain couples TRBV5-8 to TRBJ2-7; 7 positions agree with TRBD2. Germline V gene lookup returns CDR1 SGHTS and CDR2 YDEGEE. The CDR3 is 16 residues long. The V and J ends lost 1 base and 6 bases, in that order; junction bases with no gene match: 13. CDR3 sequence: CASSLKGGEVGLEQYF. The CDR3 DNA follows: TGTGCCAGCAGCTTGAAGGGAGGGGAAGTCGGCCTCGAGCAGTACTTC.

The gene calls are TRBV14 and TRBJ2-1; D call uncertain. V dropped 1 base and J dropped 2 bases, with 18 bases sitting between them. The germline gives CDR1 SGHDN, CDR2 FVKESK. This CDR3 is built from 18 residues. The CDR3 sequence is CASSQGFRQSSPYNEQFF. CDR3 DNA sequence: TGTGCCAGCAGCCAAGGGTTCAGGCAAAGCAGTCCCTACAATGAGCAGTTCTTC.

This clone was detected only once. The chain carries TRBV7-4 and TRBJ2-1, with 10 bases identical to TRBD2. The CDR3 contains 16 residues. With V trimmed by 3 bases and J by 0 bases, 2 bases remained unmatched. Germline lookup yields CDR1 SGHVT and CDR2 SQSDAQ. The CDR3 nucleotides are TGTGCCAGCAGCTTTGAGCGGGAGGGCTCCTACAATGAGCAGTTCTTC. Protein sequence: CASSFEREGSYNEQFF.

This clone was detected once. The V and J genes are TRBV18 and TRBJ1-5, with D possibly TRBD1 on 6 matching bases. The germline gives CDR1 KGHSH, CDR2 LQKENI. Trimming took off 3 bases at V and 5 bases at J, with 14 bases between the two ends. The CDR3 length is 15 residues. DNA for the CDR3: TGTGCCAGCTCACCCACAGGGCCGGCGGATCAGCCCCAGCATTTT. It encodes CASSPTGPADQPQHF.

The chain is built from TRBV30 and TRBJ2-7; 8 nucleotides agree with TRBD2. This CDR3 has 13 amino acids. Germline trimming cut 2 bases from V and 6 bases from J; bases unmatched to any gene: 6. From germline, CDR1 is GTSNPN and CDR2 SVGIG (reference sequence). The CDR3 sequence: CAWSSGGPLEQYF. The CDR3 nucleotides read TGTGCCTGGAGTTCGGGGGGGCCCCTCGAGCAGTACTTC. Full variable domain (remainder filled in from reference TRBV30 and TRBJ2-7): SQTIHQWPATLVQPVGSPLSLECTVEGTSNPNLYWYRQAAGRGLQLLFYSVGIGQISSEVPQNLSASRPQDRQFILSSKKLLLSDSGFYLCAWSSGGPLEQYFGPGTRLTVT.

This chain uses TRBV7-9 with TRBJ1-5; 8 nucleotides line up with TRBD1. J lost 3 bases, V lost 5 bases, and 9 bases had no gene match. Per the germline V gene, CDR1 is SEHNR and CDR2 is FQNEAQ (reference sequence). The length of the CDR3 is 16 residues. DNA for the CDR3: TGTGCCAGCAGCAATCAGGGGGCCTCTTTCAATCAGCCCCAGCATTTT. It specifies CASSNQGASFNQPQHF.

Here the CDR3 DNA reads TGTGCCAGCAGTTTATTCCCGGGACTCTCCTACGAGCAGTACTTC. Translated: CASSLFPGLSYEQYF. The gene calls are TRBV27 and TRBJ2-7; maybe TRBD2 (6 bases). Trimming left V 1 base short and J 0 bases short, with 10 bases between. CDR1 and CDR2 (germline): MNHEY, SMNVEV (reference sequence). The CDR3 is 15 residues long.

V gene TRBV30 combines with J gene TRBJ2-2; D may be TRBD2 (5 bases). V shed 4 bases and J shed 0 bases, with 9 bases lying between them. Germline V lookup: CDR1 GTSNPN, CDR2 SVGIG (reference sequence). The CDR3 consists of 14 residues. CDR3 sequence: CAWNGIANTGELFF. CDR3 coding DNA: TGTGCCTGGAACGGGATAGCGAACACCGGGGAGCTGTTTTTT.

This clone was observed a handful of times. The V and J genes are TRBV11-2 and TRBJ1-1, with 9 bases matching TRBD1. V lost 3 bases and J lost 4; bases outside the gene matches: 6. Germline CDR1 and CDR2: SGHAT and FQNNGV. There are 15 residues in the CDR3. CDR3 amino acids: CASSFTGGATTEAFF. Written as DNA, the CDR3 is TGTGCCAGCAGCTTTACAGGGGGCGCGACCACTGAAGCTTTCTTT.